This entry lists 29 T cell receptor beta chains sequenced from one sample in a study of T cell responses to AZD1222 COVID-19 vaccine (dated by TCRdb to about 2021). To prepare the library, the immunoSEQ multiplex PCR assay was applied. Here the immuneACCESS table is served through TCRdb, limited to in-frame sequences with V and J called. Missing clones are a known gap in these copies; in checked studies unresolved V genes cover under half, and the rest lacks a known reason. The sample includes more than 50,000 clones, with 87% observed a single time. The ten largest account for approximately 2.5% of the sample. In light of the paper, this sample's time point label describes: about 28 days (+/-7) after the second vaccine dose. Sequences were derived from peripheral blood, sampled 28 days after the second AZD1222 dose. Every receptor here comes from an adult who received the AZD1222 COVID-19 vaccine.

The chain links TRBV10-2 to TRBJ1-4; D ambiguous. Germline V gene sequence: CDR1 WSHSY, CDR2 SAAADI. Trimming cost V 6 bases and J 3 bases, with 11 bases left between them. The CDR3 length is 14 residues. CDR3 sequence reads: CASSPGNPNEKLFF. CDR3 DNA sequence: TGCGCCAGCAGCCCCGGGAACCCTAATGAAAAACTGTTTTTT.

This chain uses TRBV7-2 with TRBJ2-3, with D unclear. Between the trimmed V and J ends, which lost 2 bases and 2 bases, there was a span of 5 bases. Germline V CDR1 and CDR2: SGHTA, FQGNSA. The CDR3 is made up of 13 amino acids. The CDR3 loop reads CASSLFSTDTQYF. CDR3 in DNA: TGTGCCAGCAGCTTATTTTCCACAGATACGCAGTATTTT.

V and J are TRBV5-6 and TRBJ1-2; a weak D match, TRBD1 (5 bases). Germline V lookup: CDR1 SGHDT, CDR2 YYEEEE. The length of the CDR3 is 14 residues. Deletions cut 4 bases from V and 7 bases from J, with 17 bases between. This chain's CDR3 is CASSPTGAGGGYTF. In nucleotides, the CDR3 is TGTGCCAGCAGCCCAACCGGGGCGGGGGGTGGCTACACCTTC.

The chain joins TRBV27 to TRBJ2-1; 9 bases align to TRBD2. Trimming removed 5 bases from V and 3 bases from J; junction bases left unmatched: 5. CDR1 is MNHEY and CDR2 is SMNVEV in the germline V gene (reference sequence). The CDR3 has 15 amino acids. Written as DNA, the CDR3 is TGTGCCAGCAGTAGGCGGGAGGGCCACTACAATGAGCAGTTCTTC. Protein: CASSRREGHYNEQFF.

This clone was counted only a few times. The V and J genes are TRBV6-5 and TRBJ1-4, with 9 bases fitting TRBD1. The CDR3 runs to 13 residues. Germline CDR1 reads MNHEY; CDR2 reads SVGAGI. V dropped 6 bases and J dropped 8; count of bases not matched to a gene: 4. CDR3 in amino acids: CASRGTGQEKLFF. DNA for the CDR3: TGTGCCAGCAGGGGGACAGGGCAGGAAAAACTGTTTTTT.

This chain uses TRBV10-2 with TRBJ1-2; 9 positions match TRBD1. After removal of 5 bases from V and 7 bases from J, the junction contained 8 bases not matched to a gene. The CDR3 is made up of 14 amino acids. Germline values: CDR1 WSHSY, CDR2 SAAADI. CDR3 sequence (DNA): TGCGCCAGCAGTCAGACAGGGGGGGAGAGTGGCTACACCTTC. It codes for CASSQTGGESGYTF.

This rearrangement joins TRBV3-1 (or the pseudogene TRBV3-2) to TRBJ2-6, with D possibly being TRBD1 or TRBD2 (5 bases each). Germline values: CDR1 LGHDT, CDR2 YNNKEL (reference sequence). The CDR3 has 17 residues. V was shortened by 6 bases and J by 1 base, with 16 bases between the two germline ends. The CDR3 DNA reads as TGTGCCAGCAGGAGGGGTATATCTTCATCTGGGGCCAACGTCCTGACTTTC. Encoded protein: CASRRGISSSGANVLTF.

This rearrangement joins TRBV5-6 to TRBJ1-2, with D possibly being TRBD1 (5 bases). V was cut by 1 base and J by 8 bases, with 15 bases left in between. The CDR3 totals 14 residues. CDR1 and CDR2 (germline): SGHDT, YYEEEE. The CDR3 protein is CASSLIGGESGYTF. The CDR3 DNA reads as TGTGCCAGCAGCTTGATCGGGGGGGAGAGCGGCTACACCTTC.

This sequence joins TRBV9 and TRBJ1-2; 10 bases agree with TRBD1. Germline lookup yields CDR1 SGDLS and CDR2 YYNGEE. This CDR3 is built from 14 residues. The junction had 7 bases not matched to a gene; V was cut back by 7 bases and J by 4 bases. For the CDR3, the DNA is TGTGCCAGCGCTCCGACAGGGGGCTTCTATGGCTACACCTTC. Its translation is CASAPTGGFYGYTF.

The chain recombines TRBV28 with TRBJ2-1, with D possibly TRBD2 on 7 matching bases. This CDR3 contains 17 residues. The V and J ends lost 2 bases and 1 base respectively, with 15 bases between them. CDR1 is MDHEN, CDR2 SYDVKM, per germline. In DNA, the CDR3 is TGTGCCAGCAGTTTAGGGGGGGCTCTGAGGTCCTACAATGAGCAGTTCTTC. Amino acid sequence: CASSLGGALRSYNEQFF.

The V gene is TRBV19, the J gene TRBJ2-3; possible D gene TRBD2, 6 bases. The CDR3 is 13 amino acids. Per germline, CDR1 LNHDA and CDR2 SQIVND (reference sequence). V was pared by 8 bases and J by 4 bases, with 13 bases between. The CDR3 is CASRARGADTQYF. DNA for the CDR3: TGTGCCAGTCGGGCGCGGGGCGCAGATACGCAGTATTTT.

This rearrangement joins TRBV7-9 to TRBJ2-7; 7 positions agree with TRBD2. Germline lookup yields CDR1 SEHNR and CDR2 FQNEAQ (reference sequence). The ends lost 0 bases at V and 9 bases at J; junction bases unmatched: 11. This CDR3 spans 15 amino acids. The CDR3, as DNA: TGTGCCAGCAGCTTAGCTGAGGGGTCCCGGGAGGCGCAGTACTTC. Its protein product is CASSLAEGSREAQYF.

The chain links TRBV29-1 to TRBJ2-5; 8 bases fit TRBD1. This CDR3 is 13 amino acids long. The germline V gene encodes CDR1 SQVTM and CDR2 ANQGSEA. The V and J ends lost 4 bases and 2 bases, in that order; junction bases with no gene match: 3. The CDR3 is CSVARDRQETQYF. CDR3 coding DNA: TGCAGCGTTGCCCGGGACAGGCAAGAGACCCAGTACTTC.

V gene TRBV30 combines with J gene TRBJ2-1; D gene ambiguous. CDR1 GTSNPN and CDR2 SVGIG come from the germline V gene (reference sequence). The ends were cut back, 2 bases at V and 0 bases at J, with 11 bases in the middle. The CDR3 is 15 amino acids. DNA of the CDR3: TGTGCCTGGAGTCCTTCACAGCGCTCCTACAATGAGCAGTTCTTC. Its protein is CAWSPSQRSYNEQFF.

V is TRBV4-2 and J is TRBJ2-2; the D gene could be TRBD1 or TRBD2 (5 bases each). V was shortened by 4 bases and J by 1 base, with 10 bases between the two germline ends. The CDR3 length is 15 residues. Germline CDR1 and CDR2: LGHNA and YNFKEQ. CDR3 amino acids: CASSPGRQNTGELFF. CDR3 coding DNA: TGTGCCAGCAGCCCGGGACGGCAGAACACCGGGGAGCTGTTTTTT.

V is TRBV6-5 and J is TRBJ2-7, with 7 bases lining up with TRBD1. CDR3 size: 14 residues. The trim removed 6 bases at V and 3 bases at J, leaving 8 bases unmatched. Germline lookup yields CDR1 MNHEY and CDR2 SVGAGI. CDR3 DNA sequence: TGTGCCAGCAGAAAAAAAGGGGGCAACTACGAGCAGTACTTC. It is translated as CASRKKGGNYEQYF.

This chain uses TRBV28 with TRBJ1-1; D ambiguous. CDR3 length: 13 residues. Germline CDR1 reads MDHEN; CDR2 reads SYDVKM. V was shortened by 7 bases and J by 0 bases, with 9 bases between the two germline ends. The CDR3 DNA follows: TGTGCCAGCATCCAGAACATGAACACTGAAGCTTTCTTT. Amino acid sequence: CASIQNMNTEAFF.

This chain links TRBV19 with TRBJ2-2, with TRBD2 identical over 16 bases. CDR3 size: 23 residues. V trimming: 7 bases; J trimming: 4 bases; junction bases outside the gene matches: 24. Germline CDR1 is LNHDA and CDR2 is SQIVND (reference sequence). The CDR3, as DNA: TGTGCCAGTACCGCGACATGGAAGAGGGGGGGACTAGCGGGAGGGCCCAGCACCGGGGAGCTGTTTTTT. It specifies CASTATWKRGGLAGGPSTGELFF.

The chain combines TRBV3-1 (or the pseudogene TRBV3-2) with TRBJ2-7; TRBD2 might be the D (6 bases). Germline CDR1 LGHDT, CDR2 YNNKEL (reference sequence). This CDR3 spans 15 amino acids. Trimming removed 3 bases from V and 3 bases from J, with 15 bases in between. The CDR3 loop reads CASSHRRAKGYEQYF. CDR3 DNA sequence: TGTGCCAGCAGCCACAGGAGGGCCAAGGGCTACGAGCAGTACTTC.

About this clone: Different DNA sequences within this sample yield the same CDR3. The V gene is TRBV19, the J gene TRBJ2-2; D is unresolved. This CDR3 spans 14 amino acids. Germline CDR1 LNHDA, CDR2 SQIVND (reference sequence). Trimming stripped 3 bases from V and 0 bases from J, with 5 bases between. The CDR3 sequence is CASSIGPNTGELFF. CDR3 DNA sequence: TGTGCCAGTAGTATCGGACCGAACACCGGGGAGCTGTTTTTT.

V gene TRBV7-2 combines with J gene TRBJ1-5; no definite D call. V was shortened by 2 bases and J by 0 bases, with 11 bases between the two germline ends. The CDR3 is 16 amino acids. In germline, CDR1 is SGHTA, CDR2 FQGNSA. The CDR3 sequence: CASSLIASYSNQPQHF. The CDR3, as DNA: TGTGCCAGCAGCTTAATAGCCAGCTATAGCAATCAGCCCCAGCATTTT.

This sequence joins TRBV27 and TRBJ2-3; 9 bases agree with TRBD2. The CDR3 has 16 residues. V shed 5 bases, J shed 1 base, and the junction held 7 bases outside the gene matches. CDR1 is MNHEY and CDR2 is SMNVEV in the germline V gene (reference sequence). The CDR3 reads CASSRTSVPGTDTQYF. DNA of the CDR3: TGTGCCAGCAGTAGGACTAGCGTCCCCGGCACAGATACGCAGTATTTT.

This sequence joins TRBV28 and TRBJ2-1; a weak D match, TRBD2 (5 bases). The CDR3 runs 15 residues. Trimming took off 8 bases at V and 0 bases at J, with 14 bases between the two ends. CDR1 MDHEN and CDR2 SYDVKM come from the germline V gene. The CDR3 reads CASPPPGSSYNEQFF. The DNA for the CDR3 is TGTGCCAGCCCCCCTCCGGGAAGCTCCTACAATGAGCAGTTCTTC.

CDR3 sequence: CASRSGTSAYNEQFF. DNA of the CDR3: TGTGCCAGTAGATCTGGGACTAGCGCGTACAATGAGCAGTTCTTC. The V and J genes are TRBV19 and TRBJ2-1; TRBD2 aligns across 10 bases. This CDR3 spans 15 amino acids. V was clipped by 6 bases and J by 4 bases; unmatched bases: 6. The germline gives CDR1 LNHDA, CDR2 SQIVND (reference sequence).

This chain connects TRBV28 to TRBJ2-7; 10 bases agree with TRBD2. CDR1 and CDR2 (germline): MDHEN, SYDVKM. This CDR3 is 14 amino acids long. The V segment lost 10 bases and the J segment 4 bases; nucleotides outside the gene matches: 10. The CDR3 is CATLEREGRYEQYF. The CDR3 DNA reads TGTGCCACCTTAGAGCGGGAGGGCCGATACGAGCAGTACTTC.

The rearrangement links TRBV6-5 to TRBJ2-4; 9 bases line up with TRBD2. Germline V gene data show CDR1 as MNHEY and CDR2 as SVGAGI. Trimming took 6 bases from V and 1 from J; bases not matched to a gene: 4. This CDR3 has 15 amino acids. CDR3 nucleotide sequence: TGTGCCAGCAGGCGGGAGGGCCAGGCCAAAAACATTCAGTACTTC. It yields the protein CASRREGQAKNIQYF.

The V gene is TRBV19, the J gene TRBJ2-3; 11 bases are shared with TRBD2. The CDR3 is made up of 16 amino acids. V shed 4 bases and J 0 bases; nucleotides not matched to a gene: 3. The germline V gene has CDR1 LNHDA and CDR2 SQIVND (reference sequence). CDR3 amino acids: CASSKGTSGSTDTQYF. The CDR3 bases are TGTGCCAGTAGTAAGGGGACTAGCGGAAGCACAGATACGCAGTATTTT.

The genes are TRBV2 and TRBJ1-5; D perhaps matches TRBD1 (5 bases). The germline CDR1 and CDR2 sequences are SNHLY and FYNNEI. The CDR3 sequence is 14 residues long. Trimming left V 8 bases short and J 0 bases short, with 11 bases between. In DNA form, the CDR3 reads TGTGCCAGCTCGACAGATTCTAGCAATCAGCCCCAGCATTTT. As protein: CASSTDSSNQPQHF.

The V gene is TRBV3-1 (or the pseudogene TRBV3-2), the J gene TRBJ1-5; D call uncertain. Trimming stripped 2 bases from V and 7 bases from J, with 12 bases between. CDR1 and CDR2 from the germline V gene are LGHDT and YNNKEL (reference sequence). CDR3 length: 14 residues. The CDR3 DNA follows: TGTGCCAGCAGCCAACCACCCGCAACCCAGCCCCAGCATTTT. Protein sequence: CASSQPPATQPQHF.